These 24 T cell receptor beta chains share one sample of origin, sequenced in a study of regulatory T cells in long-lasting Graves disease. The time point was: persistent/refractory GD, antithyroid drugs over 5 years with positive TRAb. Scientists built the TCR library using RNA that was extracted from PBMCs. For TCR beta, libraries came from iRepertoire HTBI primers and Arm-PCR of CDR3 regions. TCRdb independently ran MiXCR on the multiplex PCR reads; one entry per CDR3 protein. This table holds 400,000 to 500,000 distinct CDR3 sequences, less than 25% found once. The sample consisted of peripheral blood mononuclear cells (PBMCs), taken when the disease was refractory, from a patient treated with antithyroid drugs. These receptors were taken from a female donor with Graves disease.

Many counts were recorded for this clonotype. The V and J genes are TRBV7-9 and TRBJ2-5; 7 nucleotides line up with TRBD1. Per the germline V gene, CDR1 is SEHNR and CDR2 is FQNEAQ (reference sequence). Trimming at V came to 4 bases and at J to 7 bases, leaving 9 bases not matched to a gene. This CDR3 is built from 14 residues. The CDR3 region is CASSYRTGSGTQYF. CDR3 DNA sequence: TGTGCCAGCAGCTACAGGACAGGATCCGGGACCCAGTACTTC.

The J gene is TRBJ1-1, the V gene TRBV5-1; tentative D call: TRBD1 (5 bases). The CDR3 contains 15 residues. Trimming took off 4 bases at V and 1 base at J, with 14 bases between the two ends. CDR1 SGHRS and CDR2 YFSETQ come from the germline V gene. Here the CDR3 DNA reads TGCGCCAGCAGCAGTATGACGGGGGAGAACACTGAAGCTTTCTTT. Its translation is CASSSMTGENTEAFF.

The sample holds a few counts of this clonotype. CDR3 DNA sequence: TGCAGTGTCTATCGCGGAGCCAAAAACATTCAGTACTTC. Residues: CSVYRGAKNIQYF. The rearrangement joins TRBV20-1 to TRBJ2-4; D is uncertain. Germline CDR1 is DFQATT and CDR2 is SNEGSKA (reference sequence). With 7 bases removed from V and 0 bases from J, the gap between germline ends came to 10 bases. This CDR3 has 13 amino acids.

This clonotype came up a few times. This chain uses TRBV28 with TRBJ2-7, with 9 bases fitting TRBD2. The V gene end was trimmed by 5 bases and the J gene end by 0 bases; junction bases not matched to a gene: 8. There are 16 residues in the CDR3. Germline CDR1 is MDHEN and CDR2 is SYDVKM. The chain's CDR3 is CASSPRSSGSSYEQYF. The CDR3 bases are TGTGCCAGCAGTCCGAGGAGTAGCGGGAGCTCCTACGAGCAGTACTTC.

The rearrangement links TRBV6-2 or TRBV6-3 to TRBJ2-1; a weak D match, TRBD2 (6 bases). The V gene lost 10 bases and the J gene lost 0 bases, with 13 bases spanning the gap. Germline CDR1 is MNHEY and CDR2 is SVGEGT. The length of the CDR3 is 14 residues. The CDR3 DNA follows: TGTGCCATCAAGGAGGGGAGCTCCTACAATGAGCAGTTCTTC. Protein: CAIKEGSSYNEQFF.

The chain couples TRBV29-1 to TRBJ2-1, with TRBD2 identical over 10 bases. Per germline, CDR1 SQVTM and CDR2 ANQGSEA. There are 14 residues in the CDR3. Losses at the gene ends were 5 bases for V and 8 bases for J; bases not matched to a gene: 9. CDR3 nucleotides: TGCAGCGTTCTAGCGGGAGCCCCCATCGATGAGCAGTTCTTC. It specifies CSVLAGAPIDEQFF.

This clonotype occurred a few times. The J gene is TRBJ2-6, the V gene TRBV6-5, with D unclear. V shed 2 bases and J shed 4 bases, with 0 bases lying between them. Germline assignment: CDR1 MNHEY and CDR2 SVGAGI. The CDR3 totals 12 residues. The CDR3 nucleotides read TGTGCCAGCAGTTACGGGGCCAACGTCCTGACTTTC. Protein sequence: CASSYGANVLTF.

The chain joins TRBV7-9 to TRBJ2-2; D gene ambiguous. This CDR3 has 14 amino acids. V gave up 2 bases and J gave up 4 bases, with 8 bases separating them. In germline, CDR1 is SEHNR, CDR2 FQNEAQ (reference sequence). The CDR3 reads CASSLRPVTGELFF. CDR3 nucleotides: TGTGCCAGCAGCTTAAGGCCAGTCACCGGGGAGCTGTTTTTT.

The chain has TRBV6-1 and TRBJ2-7; 8 positions agree with TRBD2. Losses at the gene ends were 7 bases for V and 2 bases for J; bases not matched to a gene: 16. This CDR3 is 17 amino acids long. Germline V gene data show CDR1 as MNHNS and CDR2 as SASEGT. The DNA of the CDR3 is TGTGCCAGCAAACTCCTGGGTCCAGCGGGGGCTGCCTACGAGCAGTACTTC. Its translation: CASKLLGPAGAAYEQYF.

This clonotype was recorded a few times. The chain couples TRBV6-5 to TRBJ2-5, with D unclear. The CDR3 runs 14 residues. Germline values: CDR1 MNHEY, CDR2 SVGAGI. V was cut by 2 bases and J by 10 bases, with 17 bases left in between. CDR3: CASSYEPRRFYQYF. CDR3 coding DNA: TGTGCCAGCAGTTACGAACCCCGTAGGTTTTACCAGTACTTC.

In its sample, this clonotype was seen many times. The chain couples TRBV30 to TRBJ2-5, with 10 positions matching TRBD2. Germline CDR1 is GTSNPN and CDR2 is SVGIG (reference sequence). Trimming cost V 4 bases and J 5 bases; bases outside gene matches: 10. This CDR3 region has 15 residues. In DNA form, the CDR3 reads TGTGCCTGGACCTTAGCGGGAGGCCGGGGGGAGACCCAGTACTTC. This sequence encodes CAWTLAGGRGETQYF. The variable domain in full, with the rest retrieved from reference TRBV30 and TRBJ2-5, is SQTIHQWPATLVQPVGSPLSLECTVEGTSNPNLYWYRQAAGRGLQLLFYSVGIGQISSEVPQNLSASRPQDRQFILSSKKLLLSDSGFYLCAWTLAGGRGETQYFGPGTRLLVL.

The table lists this clonotype with a few counts. The chain employs TRBV28 and TRBJ2-1; TRBD1 matches 8 bases. The germline V gene has CDR1 MDHEN and CDR2 SYDVKM. CDR3 length equals 18 residues. Unmatched junction bases numbered 16, after V lost 0 bases and J lost 9 bases. Here the CDR3 reads CASSLWRTGTGRVGEQFF. CDR3 nucleotides: TGTGCCAGCAGTTTATGGCGGACAGGGACTGGACGTGTAGGTGAGCAGTTCTTC.

There are many counts of this clonotype. The chain carries TRBV12-3 or TRBV12-4 and TRBJ1-2; 8 bases map to TRBD1. The CDR3 consists of 14 residues. The V and J ends lost 4 bases and 8 bases, in that order; junction bases with no gene match: 9. DNA for the CDR3: TGTGCCAGCAGTTCGTACCAGGGGGCGGAGGGCTACACCTTC. Translating gives CASSSYQGAEGYTF.

A single count supports this clonotype. The chain uses TRBV7-9 and TRBJ2-1; D unclear. V was shortened by 4 bases and J by 0 bases, with 13 bases between the two germline ends. This CDR3 contains 16 residues. Germline assignment: CDR1 SEHNR and CDR2 FQNEAQ (reference sequence). The CDR3 here is CASSSYQTHSYNEQFF. The DNA of the CDR3 is TGTGCCAGCAGCTCCTACCAGACCCACTCCTACAATGAGCAGTTCTTC. The whole variable domain, remainder taken from reference TRBV7-9 and TRBJ2-1, is DTGVSQNPRHKITKRGQNVTFRCDPISEHNRLYWYRQTLGQGPEFLTYFQNEAQLEKSRLLSDRFSAERPKGSFSTLEIQRTEQGDSAMYLCASSSYQTHSYNEQFFGPGTRLTVL.

The chain combines TRBV7-9 with TRBJ2-2; a possible D gene is TRBD2 (7 bases). This CDR3 is 15 amino acids long. CDR1 and CDR2 from the germline V gene are SEHNR and FQNEAQ (reference sequence). V dropped 8 bases and J dropped 0 bases, with 13 bases sitting between them. For the CDR3, the DNA is TGTGCCAGCTCAGTGGGGGGGCCGAACACCGGGGAGCTGTTTTTT. Its translation is CASSVGGPNTGELFF.

The genes are TRBV7-8 and TRBJ2-2, with TRBD2 matching 7 bases. J gave up 3 bases and V 4 bases, and 2 bases lay outside the gene matches. This CDR3 is built from 14 residues. The germline CDR1 and CDR2 sequences are SGHVS and FQNEAQ. CDR3 protein: CASSSGLDTGELFF. In DNA, the CDR3 is TGTGCCAGCAGCTCCGGACTAGACACCGGGGAGCTGTTTTTT.

The sample holds a few counts of this clonotype. The rearrangement uses TRBV7-9 and TRBJ2-5; no clear D. Germline V lookup: CDR1 SEHNR, CDR2 FQNEAQ (reference sequence). CDR3 length: 14 residues. With 5 bases removed from V and 4 bases from J, the gap between germline ends came to 14 bases. CDR3 amino acids: CASSARTVGETQYF. The CDR3 DNA is TGTGCCAGCAGCGCCCGAACCGTGGGAGAGACCCAGTACTTC. The full variable domain, completed using reference TRBV7-9 and TRBJ2-5, is DTGVSQNPRHKITKRGQNVTFRCDPISEHNRLYWYRQTLGQGPEFLTYFQNEAQLEKSRLLSDRFSAERPKGSFSTLEIQRTEQGDSAMYLCASSARTVGETQYFGPGTRLLVL.

In its sample, this clonotype was seen many times. V is TRBV28 and J is TRBJ2-7; tentative D call: TRBD2 (6 bases). The V end lost 6 bases, the J end lost 6 bases, and 18 bases lay between the germline ends. The CDR3 has 14 amino acids. Germline CDR1 reads MDHEN; CDR2 reads SYDVKM. The CDR3 region is CASRPSGEAREQYF. The DNA of the CDR3 is TGTGCCAGCAGACCTTCGGGGGAAGCCCGCGAGCAGTACTTC.

In this sample, this clonotype turned up many times. V gene TRBV18 combines with J gene TRBJ1-1; no clear D. Per germline, CDR1 KGHSH and CDR2 LQKENI. The CDR3 is made up of 12 amino acids. V was trimmed by 2 bases and J by 4 bases, leaving 5 bases between them. The CDR3 DNA sequence: TGTGCCAGCTCACCAGCGGTCACTGAAGCTTTCTTT. Protein sequence: CASSPAVTEAFF. The variable domain in full, completed from reference TRBV18 and TRBJ1-1, reads NAGVMQNPRHLVRRRGQEARLRCSPMKGHSHVYWYRQLPEEGLKFMVYLQKENIIDESGMPKERFSAEFPKEGPSILRIQQVVRGDSAAYFCASSPAVTEAFFGQGTRLTVV.

This clonotype was detected only a few times. This chain links TRBV6-1 with TRBJ2-7; 8 positions match TRBD1. Germline loops: CDR1 MNHNS, CDR2 SASEGT. CDR3 size: 15 residues. V gave up 6 bases and J gave up 2 bases; unmatched junction bases: 9. CDR3 amino acids: CASSQYQTGAYEQYF. CDR3 bases: TGTGCCAGCAGCCAGTATCAGACAGGGGCCTACGAGCAGTACTTC.

This clonotype appeared many times. CDR3 loop: CASSLGLTVNTEAFF. Written as DNA, the CDR3 is TGTGCCAGCAGCTTAGGTCTTACAGTTAACACTGAAGCTTTCTTT. The chain employs TRBV11-2 and TRBJ1-1; no firm D call. Germline-derived CDR1 and CDR2 are SGHAT and FQNNGV. The CDR3 extends over 15 amino acids. Between the trimmed V and J ends, which lost 1 base and 2 bases, there was a span of 11 bases.

V is TRBV11-3 and J is TRBJ2-2; 12 bases match TRBD2. Trimming cost V 1 base and J 4 bases; bases outside gene matches: 7. The CDR3 extends over 18 amino acids. CDR1 is SGHNT and CDR2 is YENEEA in the germline V gene. The CDR3 here is CASSLVPSGRAGTGELFF. Here the CDR3 DNA reads TGTGCCAGCAGCTTAGTTCCTAGCGGGAGGGCCGGCACCGGGGAGCTGTTTTTT.

For this clonotype: Being one base from a much bigger clone, this may be a read error. The gene calls are TRBV7-2 and TRBJ2-7; D uncertain. Germline V gene lookup returns CDR1 SGHTA and CDR2 FQGNSA. This CDR3 spans 14 amino acids. The CDR3 region has the DNA TGTGCCCGCAGCTTAGTCAGTGACTCCTACGAGCAGTACTTC. Translating gives CARSLVSDSYEQYF.

About this clonotype itself: Given a much more abundant clone one base away, this may be a read error. V is TRBV6-1 and J is TRBJ2-7, with D possibly called TRBD1 or TRBD2 (6 bases each). The CDR3 has 15 residues. Germline V gene data show CDR1 as MNHNS and CDR2 as SASEGT. Trimming left V 10 bases short and J 1 base short, with 20 bases between. CDR3 coding DNA: TGTGCCACCTGCCCGGGACATGGGGGGTCCTACGAGCAGTACTTC. It codes for CATCPGHGGSYEQYF.